This T cell receptor beta chain was obtained from a study of blood T cell repertoires in COVID-19. Study background: There were acute and convalescent COVID-19 samples, and they came from the United States, Italy and Spain. Sources were T cells, B-cell-depleted T cells, or PBMCs; the material itself was cDNA or gDNA.

Study members were between about 18 and 95 years old and lived in 24 US regions. The protocol was immunoSEQ multiplex PCR, while the TCRdb copy is restricted to in-frame clones and leaves out a portion. Seen here are around 250,000 clones, approximately 79% observed once, and the top ten hold under 5%. The clonotype was recovered from a man aged 25 to 45 with acute COVID-19. Sequenced: PBMCs or T cells enriched from blood (not recorded which).

For the CDR3, the DNA is TGTGCCACCAGTGAAGGACTACCAGATACGCAGTATTTT. As protein: CATSEGLPDTQYF. This chain joins TRBV24-1 and TRBJ2-3; D might be TRBD2 (6 bases). Deletions cut 4 bases from V and 4 bases from J, with 8 bases between. This CDR3 region has 13 residues. Germline lookup yields CDR1 KGHDR and CDR2 SFDVKD.